The rows below give T cell receptor beta chains drawn from one sample of a study of T cell responses to AZD1222 COVID-19 vaccine. Sequenced by immunoSEQ multiplex PCR; TCRdb stores in-frame clones only, minus some. The sample yields more than 85,000 clones, roughly 80% seen once. Sequencing used peripheral blood, obtained 28 days after the second AZD1222 dose. The receptor source for this set is an adult who received the AZD1222 COVID-19 vaccine. CDR3s include the opening cysteine and the closing phenylalanine or tryptophan. D genes are given only for firm matches. Not every row has a clone size; where given, it reads once, few, many or a size class.

abundance,d_gene,j_gene,v_gene,CDR3nt,CDR3aa
once,.,TRBJ1-2,TRBV6-2/TRBV6-3,TGTGCCAGCAGTTACCCCTCGAGGGGGGGTCGTCTAACAACGGATTATGGCTACACCTTC,CASSYPSRGGRLTTDYGYTF
.,.,TRBJ2-5,TRBV10-3,TGTGCCATCAGTGAGTCGGTAGTTGGTCAGACCCAGTACTTC,CAISESVVGQTQYF
.,.,TRBJ2-7,TRBV10-1,TGCGCCAGCAGTCCTAGGCGTTCATCAGGGGACGAGCAGTACTTC,CASSPRRSSGDEQYF
.,.,TRBJ2-7,TRBV5-1,TGCGCCAGCAGCCCCCCGGGCTACGAGCAGTACTTC,CASSPPGYEQYF
medium-sized,TRBD2,TRBJ2-7,TRBV19,TGTGCCAGTAGTTCCGGACTAGCGGGAGGTATCTACGAGCAGTACTTC,CASSSGLAGGIYEQYF
.,.,TRBJ1-6,TRBV6-5,TGTGCCAGCCGGGAGGGGGATTCACCCCTCCACTTT,CASREGDSPLHF
.,TRBD1,TRBJ1-2,TRBV12-3/TRBV12-4,TGTGCCAGCAGTGGGACAGACTATGGCTACACCTTC,CASSGTDYGYTF
.,TRBD2,TRBJ2-1,TRBV11-2,TGTGCCAGCAGGGCCGGACTAGCGGGTTACAATGAGCAGTTCTTC,CASRAGLAGYNEQFF
.,TRBD1,TRBJ2-3,TRBV11-2,TGTGCCAGCAGCCTCTCGGACAGGCTCGCAGATACGCAGTATTTT,CASSLSDRLADTQYF
.,.,TRBJ2-1,TRBV20-1,TGCAGTGCTAGTCTTGCGGTGGGATACAATGAGCAGTTCTTC,CSASLAVGYNEQFF
.,.,TRBJ1-2,TRBV20-1,TGCAGTGTATCCGGGTTAGATGGCTACACCTTC,CSVSGLDGYTF
.,.,TRBJ2-1,TRBV6-5,TGTGCCAGCAGTTACTTCACCCGGACCAATGAGCAGTTCTTC,CASSYFTRTNEQFF
.,TRBD1,TRBJ1-4,TRBV5-1,TGCGCCAGCAGCTTTGGACAGGTCACTAATGAAAAACTGTTTTTT,CASSFGQVTNEKLFF
once,TRBD1,TRBJ2-7,TRBV25-1,TGTGCCAGCAGTGACGTAAACAGGGGGCGTCAGTACTTC,CASSDVNRGRQYF
.,.,TRBJ2-5,TRBV7-9,TGTGCCAGCACCCCCTCCCGCGGCACGGGGACCGAGACCCAGTACTTC,CASTPSRGTGTETQYF
few,.,TRBJ2-2,TRBV27,TGTGCCAGCAGTTATATGACCGGGGAGCTGTTTTTT,CASSYMTGELFF
.,TRBD1,TRBJ1-5,TRBV5-4,TGTGCCAGCAGCCGGGACAGCGAGAGGGAGCCCCAGCATTTT,CASSRDSEREPQHF
.,TRBD1,TRBJ1-1,TRBV11-3,TGTGCCAGCACGCCCATGGCAGGGGGCAACACTGAAGCTTTCTTT,CASTPMAGGNTEAFF
.,.,TRBJ2-2,TRBV6-5,TGTGCCAGCATTATCACAGCTAGAACCGGGGAGCTGTTTTTT,CASIITARTGELFF
few,.,TRBJ2-7,TRBV30,TGTGCCTGGAGTGTACTTGAAGAGCAGTACTTC,CAWSVLEEQYF
.,TRBD2,TRBJ2-3,TRBV15,TGTGCCACCAGCAGGGGACTAGCGGGAGGAGGAGATACGCAGTATTTT,CATSRGLAGGGDTQYF
.,.,TRBJ2-7,TRBV28,TGTGCCAGCAGTTTATGGGGGGGGCCTTCCTACGAGCAGTACTTC,CASSLWGGPSYEQYF
.,.,TRBJ2-7,TRBV6-5,TGTGCCAGCAGACCCAGCGGGTCCCCCTACGAGCAGTACTTC,CASRPSGSPYEQYF